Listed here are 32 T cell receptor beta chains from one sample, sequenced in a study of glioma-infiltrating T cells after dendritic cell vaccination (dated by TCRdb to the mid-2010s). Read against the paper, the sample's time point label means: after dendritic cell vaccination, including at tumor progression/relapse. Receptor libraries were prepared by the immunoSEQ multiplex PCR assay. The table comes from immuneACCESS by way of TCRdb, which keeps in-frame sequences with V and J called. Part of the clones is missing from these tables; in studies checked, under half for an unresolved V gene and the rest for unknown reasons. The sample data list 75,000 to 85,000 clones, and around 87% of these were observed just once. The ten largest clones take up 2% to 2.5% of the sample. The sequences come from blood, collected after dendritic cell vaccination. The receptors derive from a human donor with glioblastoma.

In nucleotides, the CDR3 is TGCGCCAGCAGAGGGGCGACCTACGAGCAGTACTTC. Residues: CASRGATYEQYF. V gene TRBV5-1 combines with J gene TRBJ2-5, with a weak D call TRBD1 (5 bases). Near its end, the DNA agrees better with TRBJ2-7, so the J call may be wrong. CDR3 length equals 12 residues. Germline V lookup: CDR1 SGHRS, CDR2 YFSETQ.

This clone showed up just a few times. The CDR3 spells CASSIGQGIYEQYF. CDR3 bases: TGTGCCAGCAGTATTGGACAGGGTATTTACGAGCAGTACTTC. The chain has TRBV6-6 and TRBJ2-7; TRBD1 agrees at 8 bases. Trimming at V came to 5 bases and at J to 4 bases, leaving 7 bases not matched to a gene. From germline, CDR1 is MNHNY and CDR2 SVGAGI (reference sequence). The CDR3 sequence is 14 residues long.

CDR3 amino acids: CASASTDLIGTQYF. In DNA form, the CDR3 reads TGCGCCAGCGCTAGTACGGACTTAATTGGGACCCAGTACTTC. This chain connects TRBV5-1 to TRBJ2-5; TRBD2 might be the D (5 bases). The CDR3 has 14 residues. Germline lookup yields CDR1 SGHRS and CDR2 YFSETQ. V was pared by 7 bases and J by 7 bases, with 20 bases between.

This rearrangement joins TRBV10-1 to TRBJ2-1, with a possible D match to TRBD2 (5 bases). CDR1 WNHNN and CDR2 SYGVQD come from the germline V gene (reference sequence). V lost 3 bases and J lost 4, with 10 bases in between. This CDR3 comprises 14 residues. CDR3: CASSELGPYNEQFF. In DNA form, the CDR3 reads TGCGCCAGCAGTGAACTAGGCCCGTACAATGAGCAGTTCTTC.

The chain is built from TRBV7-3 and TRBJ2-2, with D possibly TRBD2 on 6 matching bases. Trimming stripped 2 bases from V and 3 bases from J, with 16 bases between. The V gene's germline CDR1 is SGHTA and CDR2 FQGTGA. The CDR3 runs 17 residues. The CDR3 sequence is CASSLSVAGWHTGELFF. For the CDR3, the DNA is TGTGCCAGCAGCTTATCTGTGGCGGGATGGCACACCGGGGAGCTGTTTTTT.

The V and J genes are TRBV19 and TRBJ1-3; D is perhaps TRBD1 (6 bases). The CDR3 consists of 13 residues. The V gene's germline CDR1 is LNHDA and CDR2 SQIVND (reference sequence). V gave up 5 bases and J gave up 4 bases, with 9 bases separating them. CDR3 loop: CASSSQGGNTIYF. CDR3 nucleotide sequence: TGTGCCAGTAGTTCCCAGGGGGGAAACACCATATATTTT.

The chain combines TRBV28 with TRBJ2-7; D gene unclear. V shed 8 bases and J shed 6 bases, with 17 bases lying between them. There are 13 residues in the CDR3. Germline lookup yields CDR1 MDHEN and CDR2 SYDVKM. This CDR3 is CASLSWPVSEQYF. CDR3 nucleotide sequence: TGTGCCAGCCTCTCATGGCCAGTCTCCGAGCAGTACTTC.

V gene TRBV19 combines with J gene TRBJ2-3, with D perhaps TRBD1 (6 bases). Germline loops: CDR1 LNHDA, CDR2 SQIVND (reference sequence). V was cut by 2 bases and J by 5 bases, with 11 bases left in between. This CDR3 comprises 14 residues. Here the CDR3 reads CASSISGDEDTQYF. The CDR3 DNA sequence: TGTGCCAGTAGTATATCAGGGGATGAAGATACGCAGTATTTT.

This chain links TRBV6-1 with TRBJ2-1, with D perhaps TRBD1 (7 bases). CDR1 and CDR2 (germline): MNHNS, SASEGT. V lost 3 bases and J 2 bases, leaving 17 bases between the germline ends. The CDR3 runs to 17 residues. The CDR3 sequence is CASSEGGYRGAYNEQFF. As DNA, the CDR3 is TGTGCCAGCAGTGAGGGGGGATACAGGGGCGCCTACAATGAGCAGTTCTTC.

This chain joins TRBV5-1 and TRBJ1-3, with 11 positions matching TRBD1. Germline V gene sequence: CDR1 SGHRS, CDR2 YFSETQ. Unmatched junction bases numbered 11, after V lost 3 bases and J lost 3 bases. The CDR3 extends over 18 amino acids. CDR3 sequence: CASSYLPGTGGSGNTIYF. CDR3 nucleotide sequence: TGCGCCAGCAGCTACTTACCTGGGACAGGGGGTAGTGGAAACACCATATATTTT.

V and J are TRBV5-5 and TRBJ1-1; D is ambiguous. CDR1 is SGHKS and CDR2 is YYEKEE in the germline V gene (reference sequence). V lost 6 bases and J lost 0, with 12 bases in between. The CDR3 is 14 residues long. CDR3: CASTWRDMNTEAFF. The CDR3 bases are TGTGCCAGCACCTGGAGGGATATGAACACTGAAGCTTTCTTT. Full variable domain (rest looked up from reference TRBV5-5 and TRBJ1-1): DAGVTQSPTHLIKTRGQQVTLRCSPISGHKSVSWYQQVLGQGPQFIFQYYEKEERGRGNFPDRFSARQFPNYSSELNVNALLLGDSALYLCASTWRDMNTEAFFGQGTRLTVV.

CDR3: CASGLSGKNTEAFF. DNA of the CDR3: TGTGCTAGTGGTTTGTCCGGGAAGAACACTGAAGCTTTCTTT. J is TRBJ1-1 and V is TRBV12-5; D not certain. This CDR3 comprises 14 residues. Trimming pared 2 bases from V and 1 base from J, leaving 8 bases between. In germline, CDR1 is LGHNT, CDR2 FRNRAP.

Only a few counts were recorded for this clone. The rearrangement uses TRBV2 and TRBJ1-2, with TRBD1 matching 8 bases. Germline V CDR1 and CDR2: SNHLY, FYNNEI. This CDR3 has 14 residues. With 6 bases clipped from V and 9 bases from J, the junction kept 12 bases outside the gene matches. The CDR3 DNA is TGTGCCAGCAGAACCGGGACAGGTGCCGGAAGCTACACCTTC. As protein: CASRTGTGAGSYTF.

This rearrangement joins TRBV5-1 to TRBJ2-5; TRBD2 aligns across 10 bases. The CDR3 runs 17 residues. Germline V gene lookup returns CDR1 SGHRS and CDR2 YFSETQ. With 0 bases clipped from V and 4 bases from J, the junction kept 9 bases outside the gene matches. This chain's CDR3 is CASSLEGLATGAETQYF. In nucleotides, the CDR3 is TGCGCCAGCAGCTTGGAGGGACTAGCGACCGGGGCAGAGACCCAGTACTTC.

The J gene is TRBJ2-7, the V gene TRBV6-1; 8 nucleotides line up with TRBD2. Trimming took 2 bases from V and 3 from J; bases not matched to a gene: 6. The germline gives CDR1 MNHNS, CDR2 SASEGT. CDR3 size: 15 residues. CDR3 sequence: CASSERREEGYEQYF. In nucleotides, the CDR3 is TGTGCCAGCAGTGAACGGCGGGAGGAGGGCTACGAGCAGTACTTC.

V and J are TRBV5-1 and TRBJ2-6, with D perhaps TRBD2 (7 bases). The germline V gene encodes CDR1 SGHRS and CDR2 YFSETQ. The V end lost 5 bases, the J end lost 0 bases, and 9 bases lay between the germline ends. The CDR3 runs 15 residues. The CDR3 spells CASRGGGSGANVLTF. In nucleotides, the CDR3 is TGCGCCAGCAGGGGAGGGGGCTCTGGGGCCAACGTCCTGACTTTC.

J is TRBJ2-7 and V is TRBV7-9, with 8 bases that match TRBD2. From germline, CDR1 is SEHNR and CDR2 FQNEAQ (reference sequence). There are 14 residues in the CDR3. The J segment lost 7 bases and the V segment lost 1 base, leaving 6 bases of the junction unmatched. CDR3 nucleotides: TGTGCCAGCAGCTTAGAGCGGGAGCAGGAAGAGCAGTACTTC. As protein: CASSLEREQEEQYF.

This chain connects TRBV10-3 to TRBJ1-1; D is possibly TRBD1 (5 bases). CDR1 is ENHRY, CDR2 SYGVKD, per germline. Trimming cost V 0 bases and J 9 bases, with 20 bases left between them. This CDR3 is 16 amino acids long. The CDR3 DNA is TGTGCCATCAGTGAGTCAGGACAACAACAGGTAACCCAAGCTTTCTTT. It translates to CAISESGQQQVTQAFF.

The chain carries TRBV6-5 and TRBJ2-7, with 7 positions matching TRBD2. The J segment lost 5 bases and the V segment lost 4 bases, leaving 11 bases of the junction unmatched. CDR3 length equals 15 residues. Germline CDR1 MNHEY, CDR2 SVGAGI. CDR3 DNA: TGTGCCAGCAGTTTCAGGGAGGGGCGTAACGACGAGCAGTACTTC. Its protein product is CASSFREGRNDEQYF.

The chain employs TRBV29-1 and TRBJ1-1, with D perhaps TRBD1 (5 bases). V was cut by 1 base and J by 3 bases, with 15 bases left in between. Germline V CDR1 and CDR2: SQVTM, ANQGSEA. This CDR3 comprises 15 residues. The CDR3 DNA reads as TGCAGCGTTGAAGCCACGGGGGTTAGGGACACTGAAGCTTTCTTT. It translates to CSVEATGVRDTEAFF. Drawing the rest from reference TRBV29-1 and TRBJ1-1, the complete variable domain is SAVISQKPSRDICQRGTSLTIQCQVDSQVTMMFWYRQQPGQSLTLIATANQGSEATYESGFVIDKFPISRPNLTFSTLTVSNMSPEDSSIYLCSVEATGVRDTEAFFGQGTRLTVV.

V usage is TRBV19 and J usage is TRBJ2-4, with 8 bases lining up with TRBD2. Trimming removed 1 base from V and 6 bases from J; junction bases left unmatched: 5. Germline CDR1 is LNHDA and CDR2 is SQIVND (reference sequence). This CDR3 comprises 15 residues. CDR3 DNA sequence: TGTGCCAGTAGTATAGCAGCGGGAGAGGGAAACATTCAGTACTTC. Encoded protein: CASSIAAGEGNIQYF. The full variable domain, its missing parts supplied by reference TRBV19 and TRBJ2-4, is DGGITQSPKYLFRKEGQNVTLSCEQNLNHDAMYWYRQDPGQGLRLIYYSQIVNDFQKGDIAEGYSVSREKKESFPLTVTSAQKNPTAFYLCASSIAAGEGNIQYFGAGTRLSVL.

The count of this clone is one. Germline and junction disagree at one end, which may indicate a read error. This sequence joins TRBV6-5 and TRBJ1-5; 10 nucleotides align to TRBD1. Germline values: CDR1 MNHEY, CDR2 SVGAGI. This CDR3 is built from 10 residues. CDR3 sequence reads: CASRRGTGDF. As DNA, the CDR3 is TGTGCCAGCAGGCGGGGGACAGGGGATTTT.

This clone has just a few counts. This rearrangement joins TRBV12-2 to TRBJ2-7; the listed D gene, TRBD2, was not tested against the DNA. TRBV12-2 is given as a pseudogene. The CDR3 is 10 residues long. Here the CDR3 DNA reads TGTGCAAGTCGCCCGGGCGAGCAGTACTTC. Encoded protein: CASRPGEQYF.

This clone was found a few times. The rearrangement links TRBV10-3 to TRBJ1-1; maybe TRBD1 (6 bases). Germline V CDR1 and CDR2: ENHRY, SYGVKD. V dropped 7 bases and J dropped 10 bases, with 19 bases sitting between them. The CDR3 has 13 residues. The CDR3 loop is CAIKRGGLGGAFF. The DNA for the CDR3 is TGTGCCATCAAACGCGGCGGCCTAGGGGGAGCTTTCTTT.

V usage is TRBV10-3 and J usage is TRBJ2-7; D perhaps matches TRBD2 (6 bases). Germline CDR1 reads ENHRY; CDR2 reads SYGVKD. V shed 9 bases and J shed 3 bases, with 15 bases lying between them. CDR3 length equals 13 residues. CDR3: CAILSGFSYEQYF. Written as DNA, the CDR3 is TGTGCCATTCTTAGCGGTTTTAGCTACGAGCAGTACTTC.

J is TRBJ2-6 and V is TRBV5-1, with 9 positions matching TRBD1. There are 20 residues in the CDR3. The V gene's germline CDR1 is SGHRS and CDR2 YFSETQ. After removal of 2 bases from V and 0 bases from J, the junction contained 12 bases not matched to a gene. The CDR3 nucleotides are TGCGCCAGCAGCTTTGATCCCCCGGGACAGGGAAGCTCTGGGGCCAACGTCCTGACTTTC. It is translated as CASSFDPPGQGSSGANVLTF. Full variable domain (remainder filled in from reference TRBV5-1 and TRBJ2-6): KAGVTQTPRYLIKTRGQQVTLSCSPISGHRSVSWYQQTPGQGLQFLFEYFSETQRNKGNFPGRFSGRQFSNSRSEMNVSTLELGDSALYLCASSFDPPGQGSSGANVLTFGAGSRLTVL.

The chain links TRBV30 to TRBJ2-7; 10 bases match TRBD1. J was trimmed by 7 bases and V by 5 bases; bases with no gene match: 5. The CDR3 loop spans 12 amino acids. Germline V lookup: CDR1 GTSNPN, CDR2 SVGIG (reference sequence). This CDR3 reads CAWGGQGLEQYF. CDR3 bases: TGTGCCTGGGGGGGACAGGGGTTGGAGCAGTACTTC.

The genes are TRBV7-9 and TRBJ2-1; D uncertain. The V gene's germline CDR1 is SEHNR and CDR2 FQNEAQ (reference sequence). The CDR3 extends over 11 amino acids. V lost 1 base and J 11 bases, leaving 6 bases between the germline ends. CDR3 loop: CASSLGPKQFF. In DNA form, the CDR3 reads TGTGCCAGCAGCTTAGGGCCCAAGCAGTTCTTC.

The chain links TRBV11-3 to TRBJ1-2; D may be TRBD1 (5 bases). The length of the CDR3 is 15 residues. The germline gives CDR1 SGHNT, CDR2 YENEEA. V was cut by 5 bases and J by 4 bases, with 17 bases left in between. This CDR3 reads CASSETAGGGYGYTF. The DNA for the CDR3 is TGTGCCAGCAGCGAAACGGCGGGGGGAGGCTATGGCTACACCTTC.

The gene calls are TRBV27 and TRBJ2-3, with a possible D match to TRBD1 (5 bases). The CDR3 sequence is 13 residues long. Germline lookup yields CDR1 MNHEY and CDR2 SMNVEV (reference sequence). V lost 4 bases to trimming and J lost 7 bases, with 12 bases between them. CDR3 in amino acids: CASSSQGTNTQYF. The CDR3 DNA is TGTGCCAGCAGTTCTCAGGGAACAAATACGCAGTATTTT.

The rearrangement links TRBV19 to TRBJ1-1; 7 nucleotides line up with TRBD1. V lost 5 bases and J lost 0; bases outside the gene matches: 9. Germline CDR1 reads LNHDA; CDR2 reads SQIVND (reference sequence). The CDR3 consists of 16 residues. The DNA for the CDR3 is TGTGCCAGTAGTGAAACAGGGGTCCTCATGAACACTGAAGCTTTCTTT. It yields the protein CASSETGVLMNTEAFF.

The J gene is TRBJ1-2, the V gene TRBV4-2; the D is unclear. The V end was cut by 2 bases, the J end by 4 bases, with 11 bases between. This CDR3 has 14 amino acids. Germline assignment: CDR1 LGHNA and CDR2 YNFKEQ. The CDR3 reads CASSQNYGSYGYTF. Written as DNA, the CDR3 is TGTGCCAGCAGCCAAAACTACGGCAGCTATGGCTACACCTTC.